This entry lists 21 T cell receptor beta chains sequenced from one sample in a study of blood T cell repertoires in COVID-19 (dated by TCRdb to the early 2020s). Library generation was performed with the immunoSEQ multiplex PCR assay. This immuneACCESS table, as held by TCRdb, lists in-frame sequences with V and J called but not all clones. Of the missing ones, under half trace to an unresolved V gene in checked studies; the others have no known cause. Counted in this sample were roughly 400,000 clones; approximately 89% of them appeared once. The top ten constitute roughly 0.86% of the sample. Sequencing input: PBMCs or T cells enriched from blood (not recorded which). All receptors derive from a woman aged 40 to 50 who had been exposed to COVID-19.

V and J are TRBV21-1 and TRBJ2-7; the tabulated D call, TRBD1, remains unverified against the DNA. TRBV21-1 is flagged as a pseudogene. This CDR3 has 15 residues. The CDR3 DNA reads TGTGCCAGCAGCTTCACAGGGGTCCTTCTCACCGAGCAGTACTTC. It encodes CASSFTGVLLTEQYF.

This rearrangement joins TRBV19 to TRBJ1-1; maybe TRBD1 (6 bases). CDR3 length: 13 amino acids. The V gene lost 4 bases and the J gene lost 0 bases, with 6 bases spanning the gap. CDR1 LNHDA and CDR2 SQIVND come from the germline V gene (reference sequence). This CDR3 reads CASSTGVNTEAFF. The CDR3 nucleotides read TGTGCCAGTAGTACAGGGGTGAACACTGAAGCTTTCTTT.

The CDR3 sequence: CSVGWANTEAFF. The CDR3 coding sequence is TGCAGCGTTGGTTGGGCGAACACTGAAGCTTTCTTT. The chain recombines TRBV29-1 with TRBJ1-1; D is undetermined. There are 12 residues in the CDR3. Trimming removed 4 bases at V and 1 base at J, with 7 bases between. The germline V gene encodes CDR1 SQVTM and CDR2 ANQGSEA.

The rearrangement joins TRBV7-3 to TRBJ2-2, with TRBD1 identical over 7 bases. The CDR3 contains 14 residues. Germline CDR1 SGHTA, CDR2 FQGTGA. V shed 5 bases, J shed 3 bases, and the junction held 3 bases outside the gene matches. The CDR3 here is CASSATGDTGELFF. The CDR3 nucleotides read TGTGCCAGCAGCGCCACAGGGGACACCGGGGAGCTGTTTTTT.

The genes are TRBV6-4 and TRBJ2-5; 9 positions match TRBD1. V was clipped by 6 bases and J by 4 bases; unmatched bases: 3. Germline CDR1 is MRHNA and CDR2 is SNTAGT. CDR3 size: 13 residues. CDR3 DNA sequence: TGTGCCAGCAGCCAGGACAGGGGAGAGACCCAGTACTTC. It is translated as CASSQDRGETQYF.

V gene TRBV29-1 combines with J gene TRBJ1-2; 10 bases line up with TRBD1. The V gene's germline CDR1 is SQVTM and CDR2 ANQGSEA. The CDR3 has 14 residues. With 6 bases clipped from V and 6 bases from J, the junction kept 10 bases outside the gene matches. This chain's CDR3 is CSVGIWGTGDGYTF. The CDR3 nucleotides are TGCAGCGTCGGAATTTGGGGGACAGGGGATGGCTACACCTTC. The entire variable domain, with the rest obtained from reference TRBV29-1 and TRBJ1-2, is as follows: SAVISQKPSRDICQRGTSLTIQCQVDSQVTMMFWYRQQPGQSLTLIATANQGSEATYESGFVIDKFPISRPNLTFSTLTVSNMSPEDSSIYLCSVGIWGTGDGYTFGSGTRLTVV.

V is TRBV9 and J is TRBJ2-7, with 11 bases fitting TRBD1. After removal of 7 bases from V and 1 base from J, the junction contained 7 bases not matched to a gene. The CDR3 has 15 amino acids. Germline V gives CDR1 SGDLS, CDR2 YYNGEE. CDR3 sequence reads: CASGTGGRGSYEQYF. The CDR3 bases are TGTGCCAGCGGGACAGGGGGAAGGGGATCCTACGAGCAGTACTTC.

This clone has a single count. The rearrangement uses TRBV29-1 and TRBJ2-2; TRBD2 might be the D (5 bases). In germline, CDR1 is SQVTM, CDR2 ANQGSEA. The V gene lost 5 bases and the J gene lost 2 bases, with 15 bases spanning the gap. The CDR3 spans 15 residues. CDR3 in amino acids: CSVIGSLENTGELFF. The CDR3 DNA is TGCAGCGTTATAGGGAGTTTGGAAAACACCGGGGAGCTGTTTTTT.

This CDR3 is CASSFSSSGNTIYF. DNA for the CDR3: TGTGCCAGCAGCTTTTCTAGCTCTGGAAACACCATATATTTT. V is TRBV7-9 and J is TRBJ1-3, with unresolved D. Trimming left V 3 bases short and J 0 bases short, with 6 bases between. The CDR3 extends over 14 amino acids. In germline, CDR1 is SEHNR, CDR2 FQNEAQ (reference sequence).

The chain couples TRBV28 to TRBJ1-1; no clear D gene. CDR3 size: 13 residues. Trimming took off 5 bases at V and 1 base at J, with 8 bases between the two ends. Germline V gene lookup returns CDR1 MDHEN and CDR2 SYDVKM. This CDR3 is CASSENRNTEAFF. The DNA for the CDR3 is TGTGCCAGCAGTGAGAACAGGAACACTGAAGCTTTCTTT.

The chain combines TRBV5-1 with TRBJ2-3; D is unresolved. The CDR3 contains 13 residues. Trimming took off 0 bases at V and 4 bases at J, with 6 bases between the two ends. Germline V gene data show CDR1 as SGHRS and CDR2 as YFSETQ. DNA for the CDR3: TGCGCCAGCAGCTTGGGACGGGCAGATACGCAGTATTTT. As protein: CASSLGRADTQYF.

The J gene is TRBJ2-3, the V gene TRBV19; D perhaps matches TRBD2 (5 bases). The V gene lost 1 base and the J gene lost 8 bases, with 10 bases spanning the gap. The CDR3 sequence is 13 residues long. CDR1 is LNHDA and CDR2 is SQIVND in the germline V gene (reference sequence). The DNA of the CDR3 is TGTGCCAGTAGTATAGGAAACAGCGGTACGCAGTATTTT. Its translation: CASSIGNSGTQYF.

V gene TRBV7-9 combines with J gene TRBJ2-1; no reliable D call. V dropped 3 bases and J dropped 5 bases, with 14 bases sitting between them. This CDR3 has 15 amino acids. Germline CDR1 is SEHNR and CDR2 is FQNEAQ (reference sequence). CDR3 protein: CASSLQAQKNNEQFF. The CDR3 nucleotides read TGTGCCAGCAGCTTGCAGGCGCAGAAGAACAATGAGCAGTTCTTC.

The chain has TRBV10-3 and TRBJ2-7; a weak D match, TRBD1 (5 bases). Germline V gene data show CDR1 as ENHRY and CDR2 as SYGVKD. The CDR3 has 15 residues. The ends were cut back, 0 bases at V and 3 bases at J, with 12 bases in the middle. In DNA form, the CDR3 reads TGTGCCATCAGTGAGTCCTTAGGACATTACTACGAGCAGTACTTC. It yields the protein CAISESLGHYYEQYF.

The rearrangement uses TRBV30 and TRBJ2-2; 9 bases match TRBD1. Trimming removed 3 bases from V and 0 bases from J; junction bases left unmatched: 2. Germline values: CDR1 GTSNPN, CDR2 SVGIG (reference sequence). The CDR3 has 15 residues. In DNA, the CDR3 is TGTGCCTGGAGCCGGACAGGGGCGAACACCGGGGAGCTGTTTTTT. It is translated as CAWSRTGANTGELFF.

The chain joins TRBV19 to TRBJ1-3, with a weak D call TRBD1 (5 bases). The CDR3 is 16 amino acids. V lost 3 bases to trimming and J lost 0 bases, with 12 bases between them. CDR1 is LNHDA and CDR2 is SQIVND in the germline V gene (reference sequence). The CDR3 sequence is CASSMLGGVSGNTIYF. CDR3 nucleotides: TGTGCCAGTAGTATGTTGGGGGGTGTCTCTGGAAACACCATATATTTT.

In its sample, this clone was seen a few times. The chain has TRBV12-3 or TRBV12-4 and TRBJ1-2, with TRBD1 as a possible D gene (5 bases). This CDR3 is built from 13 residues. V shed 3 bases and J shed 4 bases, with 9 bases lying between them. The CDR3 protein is CASSFGGGYGYTF. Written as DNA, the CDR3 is TGTGCCAGCAGTTTTGGGGGGGGCTATGGCTACACCTTC.

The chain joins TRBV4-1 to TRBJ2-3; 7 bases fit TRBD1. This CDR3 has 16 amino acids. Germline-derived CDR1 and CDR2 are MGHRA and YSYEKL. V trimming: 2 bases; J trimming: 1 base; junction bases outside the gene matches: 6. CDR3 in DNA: TGCGCCAGCAGCCAACGACAGGGTGGCGGCACAGATACGCAGTATTTT. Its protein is CASSQRQGGGTDTQYF.

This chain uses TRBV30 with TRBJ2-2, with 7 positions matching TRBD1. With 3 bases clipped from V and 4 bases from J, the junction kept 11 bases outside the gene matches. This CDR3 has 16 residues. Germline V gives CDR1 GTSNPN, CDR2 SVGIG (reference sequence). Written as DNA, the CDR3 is TGTGCCTGGAGCCTCGACAGGGTCATTGGCACCGGGGAGCTGTTTTTT. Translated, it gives CAWSLDRVIGTGELFF. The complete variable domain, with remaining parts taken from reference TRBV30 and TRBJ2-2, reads SQTIHQWPATLVQPVGSPLSLECTVEGTSNPNLYWYRQAAGRGLQLLFYSVGIGQISSEVPQNLSASRPQDRQFILSSKKLLLSDSGFYLCAWSLDRVIGTGELFFGEGSRLTVL.

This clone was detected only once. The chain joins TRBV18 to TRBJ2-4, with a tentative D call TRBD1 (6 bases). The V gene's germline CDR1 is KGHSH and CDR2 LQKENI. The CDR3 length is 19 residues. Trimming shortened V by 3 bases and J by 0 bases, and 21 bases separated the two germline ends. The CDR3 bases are TGTGCCAGCTCACCCCGGTTCTTGGCACAGGGACAAGCCAAAAACATTCAGTACTTC. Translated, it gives CASSPRFLAQGQAKNIQYF.

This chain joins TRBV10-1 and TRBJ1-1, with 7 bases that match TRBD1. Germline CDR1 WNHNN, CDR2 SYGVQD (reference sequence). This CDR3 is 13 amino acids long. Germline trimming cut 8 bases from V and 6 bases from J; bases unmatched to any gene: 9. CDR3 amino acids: CASRSDRVAEAFF. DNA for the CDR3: TGCGCCAGCCGGTCCGACAGGGTGGCTGAAGCTTTCTTT.